These T cell receptor beta chains were read from a single sample in a study of CD8+ T cells in alopecia areata. Sequenced by immunoSEQ multiplex PCR; TCRdb stores in-frame clones only, minus some. Of approximately 180,000 clones detected, 60% appear once; the ten largest clones hold under 1.2%. The specimen was CD4+ T cells sorted from blood, collected at week 24, from a patient treated with tofacitinib. Source of these receptors: a human donor with alopecia areata. Both conserved end residues are part of each CDR3. Rows give clone size only sometimes, using once, few, many, or a class for an expanded clone.

clone_size j_call v_call cdr3_aa
few TRBJ2-1 TRBV29-1 CSVDGDRASNEQFF
NA TRBJ2-1 TRBV5-1 CASSLVRGSSYNEQFF
NA TRBJ2-5 TRBV7-6 CASSNRDTSETQYF
NA TRBJ1-4 TRBV29-1 CSAIVRLNEKLFF
once TRBJ1-1 TRBV30 CAWSMGTRTRNTEAFF
NA TRBJ2-5 TRBV20-1 CSARGETQYF
NA TRBJ2-7 TRBV7-9 CASSLISGKQYF
NA TRBJ2-5 TRBV15 CATSRGEETQYF
once TRBJ2-7 TRBV6-6 CASSGGVAISYEQYF
NA TRBJ2-7 TRBV29-1 CSAVREYEQYF
NA TRBJ1-6 TRBV23-1 CASGGPLHF
NA TRBJ2-7 TRBV7-2 CASSYQGGASYF
NA TRBJ2-3 TRBV29-1 CSVGHTDTQYF
once TRBJ2-1 TRBV7-9 CASSLRDRGGNEQFF
NA TRBJ1-5 TRBV5-1 CASSFGDNQPQHF
once TRBJ2-7 TRBV4-3 CASSQQRDLKQYF
NA TRBJ1-5 TRBV29-1 CSVGQGEQPQHF
NA TRBJ2-1 TRBV10-3 CAISKADEQFF
NA TRBJ2-5 TRBV7-9 CASSAGQGRETQYF
NA TRBJ2-1 TRBV29-1 CSALPGPFNEQFF
NA TRBJ2-5 TRBV29-1 CSVEDLPSGGTETQYF